Here is one TCR beta chain with its context. Its antigen remains unidentified. The data were obtained in a study of T cells and copy number aberrations in small-cell lung cancer. Study findings and constraints: Compared with adjacent lung tissue, tumors had lower T-cell richness and clonality and non-significantly lower density.

All donors were smokers or heavy second-hand smokers. V lost 1 base and J lost 5, with 11 bases in between. This CDR3 spans 14 amino acids. Germline lookup yields CDR1 SGHTA and CDR2 FQGNSA. Generated by immunoSEQ multiplex PCR, the TCRdb table keeps only in-frame clones and is missing some. The sample includes about 2,600 clones, roughly 76% seen only once; the top ten take 4.5%. V usage is TRBV7-2 and J usage is TRBJ1-1; a possible D gene is TRBD1 (5 bases). Sequencing was done on a sample of normal tissue next to the tumor. The sequence was collected from a man between 35 and 55 years old with small cell lung cancer. CDR3 sequence: CASSLEGSGTEAFF. In DNA, the CDR3 is TGTGCCAGCAGCTTAGAAGGGTCAGGGACTGAAGCTTTCTTT.